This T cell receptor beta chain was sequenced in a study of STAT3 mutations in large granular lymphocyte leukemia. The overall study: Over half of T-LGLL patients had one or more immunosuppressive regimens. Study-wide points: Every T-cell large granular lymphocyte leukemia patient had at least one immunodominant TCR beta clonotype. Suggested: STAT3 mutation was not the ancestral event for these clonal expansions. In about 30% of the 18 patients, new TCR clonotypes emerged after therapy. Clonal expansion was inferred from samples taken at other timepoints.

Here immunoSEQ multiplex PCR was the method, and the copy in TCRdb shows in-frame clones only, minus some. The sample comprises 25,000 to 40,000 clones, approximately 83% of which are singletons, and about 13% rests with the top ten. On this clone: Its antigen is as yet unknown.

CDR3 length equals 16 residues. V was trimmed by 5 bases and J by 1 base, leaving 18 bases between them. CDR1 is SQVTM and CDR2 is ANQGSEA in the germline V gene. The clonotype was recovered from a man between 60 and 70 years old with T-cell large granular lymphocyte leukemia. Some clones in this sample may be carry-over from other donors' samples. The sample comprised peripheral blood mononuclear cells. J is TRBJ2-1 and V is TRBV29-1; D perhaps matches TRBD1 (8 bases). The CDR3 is CSVISTGGDSYNEQFF. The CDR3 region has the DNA TGCAGCGTTATTTCAACAGGGGGGGATTCCTACAATGAGCAGTTCTTC.